This T cell receptor beta chain was captured by sequencing in a study of shared clonotypes between healthy human individuals. Some clones are missing from TCRdb's copy, which holds only in-frame ones; the method was immunoSEQ multiplex PCR. The sample has 1.4 million or so clones; approximately 98.5% are singletons. Germline-derived CDR1 and CDR2 are SGHNT and YYREEE (reference sequence). This CDR3 comprises 19 residues. V was cut by 4 bases and J by 3 bases, with 23 bases left in between. The sequence was obtained from a man aged 30 to 39 in good health. The chain links TRBV5-4 to TRBJ2-6, with a weak D call TRBD1 (6 bases). The sequenced material came from naive CD4+ T cells sorted from blood. The subset here: CD45RA+ positively selected. CDR3 sequence reads: CASSPYREAPSGGANVLTF. CDR3 nucleotides: TGTGCCAGCAGCCCATACAGGGAAGCGCCGTCGGGTGGGGCCAACGTCCTGACTTTC.